Below, 2 T cell receptor beta chains from the same sample are listed, as sequenced in a study of glioma-infiltrating T cells after dendritic cell vaccination. Method: immunoSEQ multiplex PCR; TCRdb's copy keeps in-frame clones and lacks some. The repertoire has tens of thousands of clones, almost 85% of them found once; the top ten carry approximately 2.1%. Specimen: blood, collected before dendritic cell vaccination. Receptors originate from a human donor with glioblastoma.

The chain uses TRBV11-2 and TRBJ1-4, with D uncertain. In germline, CDR1 is SGHAT, CDR2 FQNNGV. The CDR3 sequence is 15 residues long. V lost 2 bases, J lost 7 bases, and 14 bases lay in between. The CDR3 nucleotides are TGTGCCAGCAGCTTACGAGAATATATGAGTGAAAAACTGTTTTTT. Protein sequence: CASSLREYMSEKLFF.

The V and J genes are TRBV19 and TRBJ1-2; D is undetermined. The germline V gene encodes CDR1 LNHDA and CDR2 SQIVND (reference sequence). Trimming removed 3 bases at V and 2 bases at J, with 10 bases between. This CDR3 has 14 amino acids. The CDR3 DNA sequence: TGTGCCAGTAGTATGCCCGGTCTGAACTATGGCTACACCTTC. Translation gives CASSMPGLNYGYTF.